Listed below are T cell receptor beta chains from one sample, sequenced in a study of blood T cell repertoires in COVID-19. Profiled with immunoSEQ multiplex PCR; TCRdb holds only in-frame clones, not every one. The sample consists of approximately 200,000 clones, roughly 84% of them appearing once. Sequencing used peripheral blood. The receptors derive from a woman aged 50 to 60 with acute or convalescent COVID-19. Both conserved end residues are part of each CDR3. Each record gives: CDR3 protein, CDR3 DNA, J gene, clone size, V gene, D gene. D genes are given only for firm matches. The listing skips clone size in some rows; elsewhere it reads once, few, many or a size class.

CASSPDPRLNYGYTF,TGTGCCAGCAGCCCCGATCCGCGCCTTAACTATGGCTACACCTTC,TRBJ1-2,-,TRBV9,-
CASSQERTGGNEQYF,TGTGCCAGCAGCCAAGAACGGACAGGGGGTAACGAGCAGTACTTC,TRBJ2-7,-,TRBV4-2,TRBD1
CASHLQGLGSQYF,TGTGCCAGCCACCTGCAGGGATTAGGGTCGCAGTATTTT,TRBJ2-3,-,TRBV5-6,-
CASSSTGPGGGYTF,TGTGCCAGCAGTTCCACCGGGCCAGGGGGTGGCTACACCTTC,TRBJ1-2,-,TRBV27,TRBD1
CATSRTGIRDEQYF,TGTGCCACCAGCAGAACAGGGATAAGGGACGAGCAGTACTTC,TRBJ2-7,-,TRBV15,-
CASSVAPGINQPQHF,TGTGCCAGCAGCGTAGCTCCGGGGATCAATCAGCCCCAGCATTTT,TRBJ1-5,-,TRBV9,-
CASSEGVRESVNTEAFF,TGTGCCAGCAGCGAGGGAGTCCGGGAATCGGTGAACACTGAAGCTTTCTTT,TRBJ1-1,-,TRBV5-6,-
CASSLKGQGDEKLFF,TGTGCCAGCAGTTTAAAGGGACAGGGAGATGAAAAACTGTTTTTT,TRBJ1-4,-,TRBV28,TRBD1
CAISESSRPSYEQYF,TGTGCCATCAGTGAGTCCAGCAGGCCTTCCTACGAGCAGTACTTC,TRBJ2-7,-,TRBV10-3,-
CATSDPSGTSGRAKQYF,TGTGCCACCAGTGATCCGTCGGGGACTAGCGGGAGGGCAAAGCAGTACTTC,TRBJ2-7,-,TRBV24-1,TRBD2
CASSEWGTPGLAYYNEQFF,TGTGCCAGCAGCGAATGGGGGACACCGGGACTAGCGTACTACAATGAGCAGTTCTTC,TRBJ2-1,-,TRBV2,TRBD2
CASSLRTGQNTEAFF,TGTGCCAGCAGCCTCCGGACAGGGCAGAACACTGAAGCTTTCTTT,TRBJ1-1,-,TRBV7-8,TRBD1
CASSPRLAGGDDTQYF,TGTGCCAGCAGCCCGCGACTAGCGGGAGGTGATGATACGCAGTATTTT,TRBJ2-3,-,TRBV3-1/TRBV3-2,TRBD2
CSAKTRDEQFF,TGCAGTGCTAAGACTCGGGATGAGCAGTTCTTC,TRBJ2-1,-,TRBV20-1,-
CASSPSGTTGELFF,TGTGCCAGCAGCCCATCAGGAACCACCGGGGAGCTGTTTTTT,TRBJ2-2,-,TRBV7-3,-
CASSSWTVNTGELFF,TGTGCCAGCAGTTCCTGGACTGTAAACACCGGGGAGCTGTTTTTT,TRBJ2-2,-,TRBV6-2/TRBV6-3,-
CASSKRYEQYF,TGTGCCAGCAGTAAACGGTACGAGCAGTACTTC,TRBJ2-7,-,TRBV28,-
CASSLRGSGNTIYF,TGTGCCAGCAGTTTGCGCGGGTCTGGAAACACCATATATTTT,TRBJ1-3,-,TRBV28,-
CASSLGGGDYEQYF,TGCGCCAGCAGCTTGGGAGGGGGGGACTACGAGCAGTACTTC,TRBJ2-7,-,TRBV5-1,-
CASSVGGVETQYF,TGTGCCAGCAGTGTCGGAGGTGTGGAGACCCAGTACTTC,TRBJ2-5,-,TRBV25-1,-
CASSRQGIGYTEAFF,TGCGCCAGCAGCCGACAGGGAATCGGGTACACTGAAGCTTTCTTT,TRBJ1-1,once,TRBV5-1,TRBD1
CASRVSGTGEVGGYTF,TGTGCCAGCAGAGTGTCCGGGACAGGGGAGGTAGGAGGCTACACCTTC,TRBJ1-2,-,TRBV14,TRBD1
CASSSGQGAANVLTF,TGTGCCAGCAGCTCCGGACAGGGGGCCGCCAACGTCCTGACTTTC,TRBJ2-6,-,TRBV6-5,TRBD1
CASSLAGYQPQHF,TGTGCCAGCAGTTTGGCAGGGTATCAGCCCCAGCATTTT,TRBJ1-5,-,TRBV12-3/TRBV12-4,-
CAISGKTGGTYEQYF,TGTGCCATCAGTGGTAAGACAGGGGGCACCTACGAGCAGTACTTC,TRBJ2-7,-,TRBV10-3,TRBD1
CASSPTPSYGYTF,TGTGCCAGCAGTCCTACCCCGAGCTATGGCTACACCTTC,TRBJ1-2,-,TRBV12-3/TRBV12-4,-
CASSTRVSGNQPQHF,TGTGCCAGCAGTACCAGGGTAAGCGGCAATCAGCCCCAGCATTTT,TRBJ1-5,once,TRBV6-5,-
CASSGGQGGTEAFF,TGCGCCAGCAGCGGGGGACAGGGTGGCACTGAAGCTTTCTTT,TRBJ1-1,-,TRBV5-1,TRBD1
CASSPRTASYNSPLHF,TGCGCCAGCAGCCCCCGGACAGCGAGTTATAATTCACCCCTCCACTTT,TRBJ1-6,-,TRBV5-1,-
CATSRGAATDTQYF,TGTGCCACCAGCAGAGGAGCGGCCACAGATACGCAGTATTTT,TRBJ2-3,once,TRBV15,-
CASSPRALEYNEQFF,TGTGCCAGCAGCCCGAGGGCCCTTGAGTACAATGAGCAGTTCTTC,TRBJ2-1,few,TRBV9,-
CASSLGTGGNEQFF,TGTGCCAGCAGCCTGGGGACAGGGGGCAATGAGCAGTTCTTC,TRBJ2-1,-,TRBV7-8,TRBD1
CASSPRDEQFF,TGTGCCAGCAGCCCCCGGGATGAGCAGTTCTTC,TRBJ2-1,-,TRBV6-2/TRBV6-3,-
CASSPDRGPREQYF,TGTGCCAGCAGCCCGGACAGGGGGCCGCGCGAGCAGTACTTC,TRBJ2-7,-,TRBV7-2,TRBD1